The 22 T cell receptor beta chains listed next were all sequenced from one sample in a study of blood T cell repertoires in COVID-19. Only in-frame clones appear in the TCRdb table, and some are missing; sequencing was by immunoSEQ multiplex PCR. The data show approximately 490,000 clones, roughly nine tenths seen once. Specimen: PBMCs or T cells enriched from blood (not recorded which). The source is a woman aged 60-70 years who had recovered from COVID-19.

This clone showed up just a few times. CDR3 sequence: CASATGTAGNTIYF. The CDR3 bases are TGCGCCAGCGCTACAGGGACCGCTGGAAACACCATATATTTT. The chain is built from TRBV5-1 and TRBJ1-3; possible D gene TRBD1, 6 bases. The CDR3 runs to 14 residues. Germline loops: CDR1 SGHRS, CDR2 YFSETQ. Trimming took 7 bases from V and 2 from J, leaving 13 bases between them.

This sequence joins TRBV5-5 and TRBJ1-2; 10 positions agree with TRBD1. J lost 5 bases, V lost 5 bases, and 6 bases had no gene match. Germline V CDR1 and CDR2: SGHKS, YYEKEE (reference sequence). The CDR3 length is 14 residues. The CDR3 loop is CASRKPGQGYGYTF. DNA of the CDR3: TGTGCCAGCAGAAAGCCGGGACAGGGGTATGGCTACACCTTC.

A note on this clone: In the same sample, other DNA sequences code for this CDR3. As DNA, the CDR3 is TGTGCCAGCAGCTTGGCCGCAGGTCTGAACACTGAAGCTTTCTTT. The encoded protein is CASSLAAGLNTEAFF. This sequence joins TRBV5-6 and TRBJ1-1; D remains unclear. The CDR3 covers 15 residues. Germline V gives CDR1 SGHDT, CDR2 YYEEEE. Deletions cut 0 bases from V and 0 bases from J, with 9 bases between.

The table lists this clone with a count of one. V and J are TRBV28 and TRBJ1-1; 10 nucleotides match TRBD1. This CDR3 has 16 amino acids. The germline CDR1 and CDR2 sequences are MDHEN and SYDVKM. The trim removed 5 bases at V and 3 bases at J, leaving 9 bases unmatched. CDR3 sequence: CASSLPPGQGDTEAFF. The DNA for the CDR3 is TGTGCCAGCAGTCTACCTCCCGGACAGGGGGACACTGAAGCTTTCTTT.

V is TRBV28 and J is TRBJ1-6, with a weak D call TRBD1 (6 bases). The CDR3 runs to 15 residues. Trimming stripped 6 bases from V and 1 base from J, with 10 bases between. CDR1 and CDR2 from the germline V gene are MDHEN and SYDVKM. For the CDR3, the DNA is TGTGCCAGCAGACCCGGACAGTCCTATAATTCACCCCTCCACTTT. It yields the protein CASRPGQSYNSPLHF.

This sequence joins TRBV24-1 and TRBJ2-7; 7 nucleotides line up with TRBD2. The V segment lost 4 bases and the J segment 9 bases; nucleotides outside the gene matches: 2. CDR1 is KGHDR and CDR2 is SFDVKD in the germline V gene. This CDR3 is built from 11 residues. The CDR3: CATSDPGGQYF. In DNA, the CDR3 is TGTGCCACCAGTGACCCGGGGGGGCAGTACTTC.

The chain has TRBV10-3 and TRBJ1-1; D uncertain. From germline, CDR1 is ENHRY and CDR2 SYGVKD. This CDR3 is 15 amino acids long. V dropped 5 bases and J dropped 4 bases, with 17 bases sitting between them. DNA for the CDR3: TGTGCCATCAGTCAACCTGGCGAGGTTGGCACTGAAGCTTTCTTT. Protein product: CAISQPGEVGTEAFF.

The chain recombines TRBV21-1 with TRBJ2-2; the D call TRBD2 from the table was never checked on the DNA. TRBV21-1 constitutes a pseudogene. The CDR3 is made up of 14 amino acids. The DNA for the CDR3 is TGTGCCAGCAGCAAAGTTCCTAGCGCCGGGGAGCTGTTTTTT. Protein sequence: CASSKVPSAGELFF.

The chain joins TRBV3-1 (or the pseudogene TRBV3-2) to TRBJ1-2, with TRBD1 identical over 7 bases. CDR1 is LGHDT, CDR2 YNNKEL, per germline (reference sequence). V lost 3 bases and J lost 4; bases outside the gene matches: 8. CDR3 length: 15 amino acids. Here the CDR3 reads CASSHRTTGVYGYTF. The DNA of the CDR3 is TGTGCCAGCAGCCATCGAACTACAGGGGTCTATGGCTACACCTTC.

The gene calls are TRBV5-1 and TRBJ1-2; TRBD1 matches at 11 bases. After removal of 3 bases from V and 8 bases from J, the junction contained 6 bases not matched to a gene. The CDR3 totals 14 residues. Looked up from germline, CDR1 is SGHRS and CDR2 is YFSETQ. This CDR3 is CASSSLRTGGGYTF. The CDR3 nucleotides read TGCGCCAGCAGCTCCCTCCGGACAGGGGGCGGCTACACCTTC.

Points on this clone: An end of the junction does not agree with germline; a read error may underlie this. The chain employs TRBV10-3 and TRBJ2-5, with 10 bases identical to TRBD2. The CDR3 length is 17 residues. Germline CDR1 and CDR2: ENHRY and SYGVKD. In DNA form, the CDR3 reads TGTGCCAGCAGTGGCGAACTAGCGGGGAGATTACAAGAGACCCAGTACTTC. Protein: CASSGELAGRLQETQYF.

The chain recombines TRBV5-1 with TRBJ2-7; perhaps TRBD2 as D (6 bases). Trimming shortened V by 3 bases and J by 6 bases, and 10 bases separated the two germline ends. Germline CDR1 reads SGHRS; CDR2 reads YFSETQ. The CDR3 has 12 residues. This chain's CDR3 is CASSSVGGEQYV. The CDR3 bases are TGCGCCAGCAGCTCAGTGGGGGGCGAGCAGTACGTC.

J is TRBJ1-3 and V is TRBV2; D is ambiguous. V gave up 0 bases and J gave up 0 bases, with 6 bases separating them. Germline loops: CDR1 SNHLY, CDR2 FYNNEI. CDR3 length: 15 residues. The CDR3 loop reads CASSEARASGNTIYF. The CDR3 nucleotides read TGTGCCAGCAGTGAAGCGCGTGCCTCTGGAAACACCATATATTTT.

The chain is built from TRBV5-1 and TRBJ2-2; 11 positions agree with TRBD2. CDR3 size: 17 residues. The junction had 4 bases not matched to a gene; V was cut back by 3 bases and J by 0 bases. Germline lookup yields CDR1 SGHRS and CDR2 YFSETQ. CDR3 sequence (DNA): TGCGCCAGCAGCTCCCCGGGACTAGCGGCGAACACCGGGGAGCTGTTTTTT. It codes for CASSSPGLAANTGELFF.

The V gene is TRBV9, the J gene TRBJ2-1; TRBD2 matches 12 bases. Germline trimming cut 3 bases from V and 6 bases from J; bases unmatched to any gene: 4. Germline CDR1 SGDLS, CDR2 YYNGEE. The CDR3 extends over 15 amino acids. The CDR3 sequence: CASSAGLAGLNEQFF. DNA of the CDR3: TGTGCCAGCAGCGCCGGACTAGCGGGGCTCAATGAGCAGTTCTTC.

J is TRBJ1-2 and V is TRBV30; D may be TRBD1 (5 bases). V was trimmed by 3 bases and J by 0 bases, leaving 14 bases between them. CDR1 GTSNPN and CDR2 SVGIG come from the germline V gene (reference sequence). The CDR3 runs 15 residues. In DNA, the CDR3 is TGTGCCTGGAGGGCCAGGGTTGGAGCTAACTATGGCTACACCTTC. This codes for CAWRARVGANYGYTF.

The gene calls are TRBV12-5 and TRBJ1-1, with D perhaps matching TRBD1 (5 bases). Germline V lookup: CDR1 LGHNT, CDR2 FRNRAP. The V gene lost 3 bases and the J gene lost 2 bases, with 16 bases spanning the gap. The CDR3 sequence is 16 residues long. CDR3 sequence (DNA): TGTGCTAGTGGTTTCTCGCTGGGGGGGGTAAACACTGAAGCTTTCTTT. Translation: CASGFSLGGVNTEAFF.

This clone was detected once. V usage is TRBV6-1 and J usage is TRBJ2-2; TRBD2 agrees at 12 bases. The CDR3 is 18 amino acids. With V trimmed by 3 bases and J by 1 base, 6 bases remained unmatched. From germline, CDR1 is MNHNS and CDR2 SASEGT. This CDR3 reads CASSDRLAGGQNTGELFF. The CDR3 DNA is TGTGCCAGCAGTGACCGGCTAGCGGGGGGGCAGAACACCGGGGAGCTGTTTTTT.

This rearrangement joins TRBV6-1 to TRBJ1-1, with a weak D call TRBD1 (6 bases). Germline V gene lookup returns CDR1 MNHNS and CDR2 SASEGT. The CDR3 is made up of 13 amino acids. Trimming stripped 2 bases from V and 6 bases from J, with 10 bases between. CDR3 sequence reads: CASSESQGAEAFF. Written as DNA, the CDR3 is TGTGCCAGCAGTGAATCACAGGGAGCTGAAGCTTTCTTT.

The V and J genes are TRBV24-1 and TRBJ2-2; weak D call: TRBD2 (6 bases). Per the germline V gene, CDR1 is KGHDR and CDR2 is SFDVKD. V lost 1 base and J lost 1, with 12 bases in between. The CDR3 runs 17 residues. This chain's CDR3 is CATSDFGDSGNTGELFF. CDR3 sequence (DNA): TGTGCCACCAGTGATTTCGGGGACTCGGGGAACACCGGGGAGCTGTTTTTT.

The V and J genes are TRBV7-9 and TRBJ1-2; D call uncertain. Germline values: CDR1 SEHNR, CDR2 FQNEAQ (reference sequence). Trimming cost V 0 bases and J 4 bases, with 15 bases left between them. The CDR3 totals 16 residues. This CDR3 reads CASSLARGALLYGYTF. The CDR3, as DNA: TGTGCCAGCAGCTTAGCGCGCGGAGCTCTGCTCTATGGCTACACCTTC. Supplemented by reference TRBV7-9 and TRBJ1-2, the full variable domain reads DTGVSQNPRHKITKRGQNVTFRCDPISEHNRLYWYRQTLGQGPEFLTYFQNEAQLEKSRLLSDRFSAERPKGSFSTLEIQRTEQGDSAMYLCASSLARGALLYGYTFGSGTRLTVV.

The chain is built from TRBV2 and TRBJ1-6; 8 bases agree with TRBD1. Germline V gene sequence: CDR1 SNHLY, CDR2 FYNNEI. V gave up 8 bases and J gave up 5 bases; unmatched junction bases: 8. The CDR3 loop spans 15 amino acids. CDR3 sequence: CASSTTGGNNSPLHF. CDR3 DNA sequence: TGTGCCAGCTCAACTACAGGGGGTAATAATTCACCCCTCCACTTT.